This T cell receptor beta chain was recorded in a study of STAT3 mutations in large granular lymphocyte leukemia. Across the whole study: Roughly 40% of treated T-LGLL patients showed hematologic response to immunosuppression. Study-wide results and caveats: Every T-LGLL patient had at least one immunodominant TCRbeta clonotype. TCR clonotype switching after therapy occurred in about 35% of the 18 patients.

The table lists this clone with a count of one. The target antigen is unknown. TCRbeta libraries averaged around 40,000 productive templates per sample. The repertoire was sequenced with immunoSEQ multiplex PCR; TCRdb's copy has only in-frame clones and lacks some. Among some 25,000 clones, approximately 94% were seen once, and the ten largest hold approximately 6%. Per the germline V gene, CDR1 is SGHDT and CDR2 is YYEEEE. The trim removed 2 bases at V and 3 bases at J, leaving 7 bases unmatched. The CDR3 is 16 residues long. Sequencing input: peripheral blood mononuclear cells. The V gene is TRBV5-6, the J gene TRBJ2-3, with 9 nucleotides matching TRBD1. The TCR originated in a man aged 40-55 years with T-cell large granular lymphocyte leukemia. Some clones in this sample may be carry-over from other donors' samples. This CDR3 is CASSFGQGSGTDTQYF. As DNA, the CDR3 is TGTGCCAGCAGCTTCGGACAGGGGAGTGGGACAGATACGCAGTATTTT.